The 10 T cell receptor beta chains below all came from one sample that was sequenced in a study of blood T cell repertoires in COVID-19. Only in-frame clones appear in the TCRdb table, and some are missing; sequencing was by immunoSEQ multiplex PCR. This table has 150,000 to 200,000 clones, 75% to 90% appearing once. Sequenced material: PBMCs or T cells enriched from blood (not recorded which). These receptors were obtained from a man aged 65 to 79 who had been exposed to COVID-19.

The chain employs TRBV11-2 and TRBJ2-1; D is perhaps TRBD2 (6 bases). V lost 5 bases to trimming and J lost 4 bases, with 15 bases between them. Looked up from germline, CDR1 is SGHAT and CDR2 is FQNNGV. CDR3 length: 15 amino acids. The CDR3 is CASSPGRGTYNEQFF. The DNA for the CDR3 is TGTGCCAGCAGCCCTGGGCGGGGTACGTACAATGAGCAGTTCTTC.

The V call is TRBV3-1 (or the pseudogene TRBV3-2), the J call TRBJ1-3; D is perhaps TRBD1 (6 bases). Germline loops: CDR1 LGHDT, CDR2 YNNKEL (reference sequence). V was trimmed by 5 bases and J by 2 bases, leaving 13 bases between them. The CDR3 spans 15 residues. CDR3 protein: CASSKRGGTGNTIYF. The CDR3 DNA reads TGTGCCAGCAGCAAGAGGGGGGGAACTGGAAACACCATATATTTT.

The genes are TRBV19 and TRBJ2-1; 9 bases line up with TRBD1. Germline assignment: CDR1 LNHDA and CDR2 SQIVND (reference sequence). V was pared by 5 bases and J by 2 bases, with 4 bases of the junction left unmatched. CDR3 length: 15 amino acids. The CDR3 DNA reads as TGTGCCAGTAGTCCAGGGACAGGGCCCTACAATGAGCAGTTCTTC. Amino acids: CASSPGTGPYNEQFF.

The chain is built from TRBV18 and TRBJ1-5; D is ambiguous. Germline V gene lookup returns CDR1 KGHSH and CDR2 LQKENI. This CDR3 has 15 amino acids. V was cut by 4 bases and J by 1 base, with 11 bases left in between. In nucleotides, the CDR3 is TGTGCCAGCTCACTCGAAGCCCTGAGCAATCAGCCCCAGCATTTT. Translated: CASSLEALSNQPQHF. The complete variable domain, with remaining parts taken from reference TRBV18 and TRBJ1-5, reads NAGVMQNPRHLVRRRGQEARLRCSPMKGHSHVYWYRQLPEEGLKFMVYLQKENIIDESGMPKERFSAEFPKEGPSILRIQQVVRGDSAAYFCASSLEALSNQPQHFGDGTRLSIL.

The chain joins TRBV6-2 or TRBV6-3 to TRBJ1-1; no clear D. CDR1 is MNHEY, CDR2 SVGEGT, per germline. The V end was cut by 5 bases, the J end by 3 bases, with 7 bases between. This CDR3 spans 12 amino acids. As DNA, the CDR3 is TGTGCCAGCAGTCAGGAATACACTGAAGCTTTCTTT. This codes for CASSQEYTEAFF.

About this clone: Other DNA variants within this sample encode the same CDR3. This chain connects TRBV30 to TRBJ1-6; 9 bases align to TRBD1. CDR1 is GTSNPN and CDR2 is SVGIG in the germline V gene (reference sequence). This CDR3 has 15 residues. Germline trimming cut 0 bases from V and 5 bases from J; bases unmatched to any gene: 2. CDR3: CAWSVRDRDNSPLHF. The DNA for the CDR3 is TGTGCCTGGAGTGTACGGGACAGGGATAATTCACCCCTCCACTTT. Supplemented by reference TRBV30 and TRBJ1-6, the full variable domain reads SQTIHQWPATLVQPVGSPLSLECTVEGTSNPNLYWYRQAAGRGLQLLFYSVGIGQISSEVPQNLSASRPQDRQFILSSKKLLLSDSGFYLCAWSVRDRDNSPLHFGNGTRLTVT.

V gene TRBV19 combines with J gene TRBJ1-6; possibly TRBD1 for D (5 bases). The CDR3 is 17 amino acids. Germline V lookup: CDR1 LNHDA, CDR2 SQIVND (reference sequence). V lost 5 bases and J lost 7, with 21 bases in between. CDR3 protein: CASSSPGRGLFNSPLHF. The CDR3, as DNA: TGTGCCAGTAGTTCCCCGGGGAGGGGACTGTTCAATTCACCCCTCCACTTT.

The CDR3 DNA is TGTGCCAGCAGCTTAGGCGGCGACGGGGAGCTGTTTTTT. Its protein is CASSLGGDGELFF. V usage is TRBV7-9 and J usage is TRBJ2-2; D gene uncertain. The CDR3 is 13 residues long. Trimming cost V 1 base and J 7 bases, with 7 bases left between them. CDR1 SEHNR and CDR2 FQNEAQ come from the germline V gene (reference sequence).

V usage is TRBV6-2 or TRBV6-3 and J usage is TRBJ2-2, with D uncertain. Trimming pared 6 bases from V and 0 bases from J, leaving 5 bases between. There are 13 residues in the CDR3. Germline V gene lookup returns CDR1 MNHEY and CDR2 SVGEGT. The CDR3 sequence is CASSNTNTGELFF. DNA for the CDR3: TGTGCCAGCAGCAATACGAACACCGGGGAGCTGTTTTTT.

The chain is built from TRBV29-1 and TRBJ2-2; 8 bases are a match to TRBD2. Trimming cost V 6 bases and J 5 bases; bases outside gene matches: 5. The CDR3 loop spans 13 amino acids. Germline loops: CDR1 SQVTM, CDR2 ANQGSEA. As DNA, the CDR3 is TGCAGCGTCTGGCTAGCGGGTACCGGGGAGCTGTTTTTT. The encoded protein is CSVWLAGTGELFF.